This T cell receptor beta chain is drawn from a study of T-cell reconstitution after alpha-beta-depleted transplantation in children. TCRbeta library preparation incorporated unique molecular identifiers. In TCRdb, the PCR reads were re-called with MiXCR into one record per CDR3 protein. The sample yields some 300,000 distinct CDR3 sequences, 10% seen once. V was pared by 5 bases and J by 4 bases, with 17 bases between. This CDR3 has 15 amino acids. Germline CDR1 reads SGHVS; CDR2 reads FQNEAQ. This clonotype was recorded a few times. The genes are TRBV7-8 and TRBJ2-5, with D tentatively TRBD2 (6 bases). The clonotype originates from a human donor who donated a stem cell graft to a child with acute lymphoblastic leukemia. Sequenced here: PBMCs from the stem cell graft donor, sampled from the stem cell graft. CDR3 DNA: TGTGCCAGCAGCCCGAGGCGGGGAGTGGGAGAGACCCAGTACTTC. Protein: CASSPRRGVGETQYF.